Listed below are T cell receptor beta chains from one sample, sequenced in a study of beta chain features in type 1 diabetes. Generated by immunoSEQ multiplex PCR, the TCRdb table keeps only in-frame clones and is missing some. The sample includes about 240,000 clones, about 26% of them seen just once. Material for sequencing was central memory CD4+ T cells from blood. These receptors were taken from a man aged 30-40 years in good health. CDR3s include the opening cysteine and the closing phenylalanine or tryptophan. The order of the fields is D gene, V gene, clone size, J gene, CDR3 protein, CDR3 DNA. D genes are given only for firm matches. Expanded clones are given a class, and other clones once, few, many or no size at all.

TRBD1	TRBV5-4	few	TRBJ2-1	CASSFSGQVYNEQFF	TGTGCCAGCAGCTTCTCGGGACAGGTCTACAATGAGCAGTTCTTC
TRBD1	TRBV27	few	TRBJ2-5	CASSPSFDRVQETQYF	TGTGCCAGCAGTCCCTCCTTCGACAGGGTACAAGAGACCCAGTACTTC
TRBD2	TRBV5-4	NA	TRBJ2-1	CASSPGLAGGDNEQFF	TGTGCCAGCAGTCCTGGACTAGCGGGGGGGGACAATGAGCAGTTCTTC
NA	TRBV5-6	NA	TRBJ2-7	CASSLPSGDDEQYF	TGTGCCAGCAGCTTGCCCTCAGGGGACGACGAGCAGTACTTC
NA	TRBV10-3	few	TRBJ2-5	CAIREDPPGTQYF	TGTGCCATCAGAGAGGACCCGCCGGGGACCCAGTACTTC
TRBD2	TRBV4-3	few	TRBJ2-3	CASSQDRLAGDPDTQYF	TGCGCCAGCAGCCAAGATCGGCTAGCGGGAGACCCAGATACGCAGTATTTT
NA	TRBV27	NA	TRBJ2-7	CASGTQGTYEQYF	TGTGCCAGCGGTACACAGGGAACCTACGAGCAGTACTTC
NA	TRBV7-2	NA	TRBJ2-5	CASSVLGGAQETQYF	TGTGCCAGCAGCGTCCTGGGTGGAGCCCAAGAGACCCAGTACTTC
NA	TRBV2	NA	TRBJ1-1	CASSPIRVGRTEAFF	TGTGCCAGCAGCCCAATTCGGGTGGGCAGAACTGAAGCTTTCTTT
TRBD2	TRBV6-6	NA	TRBJ2-5	CASSASRLAVETQYF	TGTGCCAGCAGTGCCTCTAGACTAGCGGTGGAGACCCAGTACTTC
TRBD1	TRBV15	NA	TRBJ1-1	CATSKNQGGTEAFF	TGTGCCACCAGCAAAAACCAGGGGGGGACTGAAGCTTTCTTT
NA	TRBV29-1	NA	TRBJ2-5	CSVEFSGETQYF	TGCAGCGTTGAGTTTAGTGGAGAGACCCAGTACTTC
TRBD2	TRBV5-4	few	TRBJ2-5	CASGGGSGSVEETQYF	TGTGCCAGCGGAGGAGGGAGCGGGAGTGTGGAAGAGACCCAGTACTTC
NA	TRBV15	NA	TRBJ2-7	CATSRDLGGEQYF	TGTGCCACCAGCAGAGATCTAGGGGGCGAGCAGTACTTC
NA	TRBV9	NA	TRBJ1-5	CASSASAHPGNQPQHF	TGTGCCAGCAGCGCGTCAGCTCATCCGGGCAATCAGCCCCAGCATTTT
TRBD2	TRBV5-1	NA	TRBJ2-3	CASSFYGGADTQYF	TGCGCCAGCAGCTTCTACGGGGGGGCAGATACGCAGTATTTT
NA	TRBV2	few	TRBJ2-3	CATVQGITDTQYF	TGTGCCACCGTGCAGGGGATCACAGATACGCAGTATTTT
NA	TRBV30	few	TRBJ2-7	CALEPRAGNEQYF	TGTGCCTTGGAACCACGTGCGGGCAACGAGCAGTACTTC
NA	TRBV5-1	few	TRBJ1-1	CSSSPNLGTEAFF	TGCTCCAGCAGCCCGAACTTGGGAACTGAAGCTTTCTTT
NA	TRBV15	NA	TRBJ2-5	CATSRDPRQDETQYF	TGTGCCACCAGCAGAGATCCCCGACAGGACGAGACCCAGTACTTC
NA	TRBV7-8	few	TRBJ2-1	CASSLRRELNNEQFF	TGTGCCAGCAGCTTGAGACGGGAACTCAACAATGAGCAGTTCTTC
TRBD2	TRBV27	NA	TRBJ2-1	CASSSGLAGGNEQFF	TGTGCCAGCAGTTCGGGACTAGCGGGGGGAAATGAGCAGTTCTTC
TRBD1	TRBV10-3	many	TRBJ2-3	CATRPTTGRTADTQYF	TGTGCCACCCGGCCTACGACAGGGAGAACGGCAGATACGCAGTATTTT
TRBD1	TRBV29-1	few	TRBJ2-7	CSVEGTGAYEQYF	TGCAGCGTTGAAGGGACAGGGGCCTACGAGCAGTACTTC
NA	TRBV25-1	NA	TRBJ1-2	CASSGYKAIYGYTF	TGTGCCAGCAGTGGATACAAGGCGATCTATGGCTACACCTTC
NA	TRBV27	many	TRBJ2-5	CASSSSQGKTQYF	TGTGCCAGCAGTTCCAGCCAGGGAAAGACCCAGTACTTC
NA	TRBV19	many	TRBJ2-3	CASSTSGTSADTQYF	TGTGCCAGTAGTACCTCCGGGACAAGTGCAGATACGCAGTATTTT
NA	TRBV5-1	few	TRBJ2-5	CASSRNQETQYF	TGCGCCAGCAGCAGAAACCAAGAGACCCAGTACTTC
NA	TRBV5-4	NA	TRBJ2-3	CASSLAVTDTQYF	TGTGCCAGCAGCTTGGCAGTCACAGATACGCAGTATTTT
NA	TRBV7-8	NA	TRBJ2-3	CASSIITDTQYF	TGTGCCAGCAGCATTATCACAGATACGCAGTATTTT
TRBD2	TRBV5-1	NA	TRBJ2-3	CASSGTTTDTQYF	TGCGCCAGCAGCGGGACTACCACAGATACGCAGTATTTT
TRBD1	TRBV5-1	NA	TRBJ2-1	CASNPTGGRRNEQFF	TGCGCCAGCAACCCGACAGGGGGAAGACGCAATGAGCAGTTCTTC
TRBD2	TRBV6-1	NA	TRBJ2-5	CASSEGGSGAQETQYF	TGTGCCAGCAGTGAAGGGGGTAGCGGGGCCCAGGAGACCCAGTACTTC
NA	TRBV5-4	few	TRBJ1-2	CASSTIDRTDGYTF	TGTGCCAGCAGTACGATCGACAGGACCGATGGCTACACCTTC
NA	TRBV27	many	TRBJ2-7	CASSLFAGAVYEQYF	TGTGCCAGCAGTTTATTTGCGGGGGCAGTGTACGAGCAGTACTTC
NA	TRBV29-1	NA	TRBJ2-5	CSVEEWGGRETQYF	TGCAGCGTTGAAGAGTGGGGGGGGCGAGAGACCCAGTACTTC
NA	TRBV18	few	TRBJ2-3	CASSPPARGSTDTQYF	TGTGCCAGCTCACCACCGGCGAGGGGCAGCACAGATACGCAGTATTTT
NA	TRBV21-1	NA	TRBJ2-1	CASSQGVRPGLASSYNEQFF	TGTGCCAGCAGCCAAGGAGTCCGCCCGGGACTAGCCAGCTCCTACAATGAGCAGTTCTTC
TRBD1	TRBV5-1	NA	TRBJ1-1	CASSSSGQLAAFF	TGCGCCAGCAGCTCCTCGGGACAGCTAGCAGCTTTCTTT
NA	TRBV30	NA	TRBJ1-5	CAWSGGGQPQHF	TGTGCCTGGAGTGGCGGGGGGCAGCCCCAGCATTTT
NA	TRBV7-9	NA	TRBJ1-2	CASSSDHRAGYTF	TGTGCCAGCAGTTCCGACCACAGGGCTGGCTACACCTTC
NA	TRBV11-2	few	TRBJ2-7	CASSLDPKQYF	TGTGCCAGCAGCTTAGACCCAAAGCAGTACTTC
TRBD1	TRBV5-4	NA	TRBJ2-1	CASSLQGARNEQFF	TGTGCCAGCAGCTTGCAGGGGGCGCGTAATGAGCAGTTCTTC
NA	TRBV4-3	many	TRBJ2-5	CASSRSYQETQYF	TGCGCCAGCAGCCGTTCGTACCAAGAGACCCAGTACTTC
TRBD1	TRBV30	NA	TRBJ1-6	CAWAQGTGSNSPLHF	TGTGCCTGGGCCCAAGGGACAGGGAGTAATTCACCCCTCCACTTT
TRBD2	TRBV9	NA	TRBJ2-3	CASSVAAGVSDTQYF	TGTGCCAGCAGCGTAGCAGCGGGAGTATCAGATACGCAGTATTTT
NA	TRBV15	NA	TRBJ2-7	CATRFLRGSSYEQYF	TGTGCCACCAGGTTTCTGCGGGGCAGCTCCTACGAGCAGTACTTC
TRBD1	TRBV29-1	NA	TRBJ2-2	CSSRDREKLPTGELFF	TGCAGCTCCCGGGACAGGGAAAAACTTCCCACCGGGGAGCTGTTTTTT
TRBD2	TRBV11-2	NA	TRBJ2-1	CASRPIAGGNNEQFF	TGTGCCAGCAGACCGATAGCGGGAGGGAACAATGAGCAGTTCTTC
NA	TRBV5-1	many	TRBJ2-5	CASSLEETQYF	TGCGCCAGCAGCTTGGAAGAGACCCAGTACTTC
NA	TRBV19	NA	TRBJ2-3	CASSPNTGGYTDTQYF	TGTGCCAGTAGTCCTAACACAGGAGGTTACACAGATACGCAGTATTTT
NA	TRBV11-2	few	TRBJ1-2	CASSLGAGVGYGYTF	TGTGCCAGCAGCTTAGGGGCAGGGGTGGGCTATGGCTACACCTTC